This T cell receptor beta chain was captured in a study of CD8 T cells in ankylosing spondylitis. Study conclusions and caveats: Reported data indicate significant enrichment of disease-linked clones within matched ankylosing spondylitis synovial fluid.

One entry per CDR3 protein results from TCRdb running MiXCR on the 5' RACE reads. The table lists 150,000 or so distinct CDR3 sequences, 30% to 35% of them singletons. Germline-derived CDR1 and CDR2 are SGHDT and YYEEEE. The V gene end was trimmed by 2 bases and the J gene end by 4 bases; junction bases not matched to a gene: 2. CDR3 length equals 14 residues. This clonotype is a singleton in its sample. Its antigen is currently unknown. The chain employs TRBV5-6 and TRBJ2-2; 7 positions match TRBD2. The origin of this receptor is a male donor with ankylosing spondylitis. The sequenced sample consisted of synovial fluid, either unsorted or a sorted T cell fraction (not recorded which). The CDR3 loop is CASSFPGGTGELFF. The CDR3 bases are TGTGCCAGCAGCTTCCCGGGGGGCACCGGGGAGCTGTTTTTT.